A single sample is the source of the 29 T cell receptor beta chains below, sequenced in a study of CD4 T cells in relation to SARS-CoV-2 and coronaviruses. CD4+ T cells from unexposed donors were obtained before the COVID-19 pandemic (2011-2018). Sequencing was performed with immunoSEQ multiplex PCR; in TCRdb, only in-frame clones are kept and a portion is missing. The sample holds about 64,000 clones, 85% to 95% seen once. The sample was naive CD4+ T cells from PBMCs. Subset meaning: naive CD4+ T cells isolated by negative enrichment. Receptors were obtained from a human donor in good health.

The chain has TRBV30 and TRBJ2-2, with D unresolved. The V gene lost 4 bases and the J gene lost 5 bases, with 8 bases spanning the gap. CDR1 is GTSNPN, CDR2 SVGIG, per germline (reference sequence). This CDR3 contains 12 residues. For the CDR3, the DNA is TGTGCCTGGACGTCGCAGACCGGGGAGCTGTTTTTT. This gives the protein CAWTSQTGELFF.

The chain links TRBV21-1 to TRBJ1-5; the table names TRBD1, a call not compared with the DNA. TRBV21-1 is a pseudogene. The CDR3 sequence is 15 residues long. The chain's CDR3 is CASSKDQGAGQPQHF. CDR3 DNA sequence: TGTGCCAGCAGCAAAGATCAGGGGGCAGGACAGCCCCAGCATTTT.

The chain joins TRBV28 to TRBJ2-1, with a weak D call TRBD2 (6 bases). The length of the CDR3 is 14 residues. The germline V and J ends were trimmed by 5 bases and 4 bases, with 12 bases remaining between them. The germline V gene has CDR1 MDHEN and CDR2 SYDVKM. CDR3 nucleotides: TGTGCCAGCAGTCACGGGGGAAAATACAATGAGCAGTTCTTC. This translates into CASSHGGKYNEQFF.

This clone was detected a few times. CDR3 loop: CASSASGAKKLFF. CDR3 DNA: TGTGCCAGCAGTGCGTCAGGCGCGAAAAAACTGTTTTTT. The chain carries TRBV6-2 or TRBV6-3 and TRBJ1-4; no definite D call. CDR1 and CDR2 (germline): MNHEY, SVGEGT. Trimming took 5 bases from V and 9 from J, leaving 13 bases between them. The CDR3 is 13 residues long.

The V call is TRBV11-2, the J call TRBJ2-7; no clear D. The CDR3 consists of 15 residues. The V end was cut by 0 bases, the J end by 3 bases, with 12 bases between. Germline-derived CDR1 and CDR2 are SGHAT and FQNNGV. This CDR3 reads CASSLDLGVYYEQYF. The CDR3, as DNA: TGTGCCAGCAGCTTAGACCTTGGGGTTTACTACGAGCAGTACTTC.

The DNA of the CDR3 is TGTGCCTGGAGTAAAGGACGAGAGCAGTACTTC. This codes for CAWSKGREQYF. V usage is TRBV30 and J usage is TRBJ2-7; no definite D call. V was clipped by 2 bases and J by 7 bases, with 9 bases between them. Germline lookup yields CDR1 GTSNPN and CDR2 SVGIG (reference sequence). The CDR3 extends over 11 amino acids.

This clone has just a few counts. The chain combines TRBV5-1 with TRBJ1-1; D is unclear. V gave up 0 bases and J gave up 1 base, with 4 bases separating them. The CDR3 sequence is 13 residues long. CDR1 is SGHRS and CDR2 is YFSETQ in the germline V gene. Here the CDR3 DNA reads TGCGCCAGCAGCTTGGCCACGAACACTGAAGCTTTCTTT. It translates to CASSLATNTEAFF.

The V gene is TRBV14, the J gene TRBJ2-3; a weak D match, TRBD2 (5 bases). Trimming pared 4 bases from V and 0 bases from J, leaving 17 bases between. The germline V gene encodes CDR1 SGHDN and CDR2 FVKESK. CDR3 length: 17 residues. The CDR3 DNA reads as TGTGCCAGCAGCCGCCGGACTGTCTACTCTAGCACAGATACGCAGTATTTT. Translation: CASSRRTVYSSTDTQYF.

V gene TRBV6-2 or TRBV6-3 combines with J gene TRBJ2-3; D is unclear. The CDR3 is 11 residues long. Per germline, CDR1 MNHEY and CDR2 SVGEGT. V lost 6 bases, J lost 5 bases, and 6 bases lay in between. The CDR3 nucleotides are TGTGCCAGCAGCCCCTTAGATACGCAGTATTTT. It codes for CASSPLDTQYF.

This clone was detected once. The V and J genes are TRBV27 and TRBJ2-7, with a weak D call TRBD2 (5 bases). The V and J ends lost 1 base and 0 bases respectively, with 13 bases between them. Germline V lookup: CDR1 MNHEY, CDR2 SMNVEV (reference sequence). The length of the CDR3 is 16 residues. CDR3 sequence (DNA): TGTGCCAGCAGTTTATGGTGGCCTAGCAGCTCCTACGAGCAGTACTTC. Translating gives CASSLWWPSSSYEQYF.

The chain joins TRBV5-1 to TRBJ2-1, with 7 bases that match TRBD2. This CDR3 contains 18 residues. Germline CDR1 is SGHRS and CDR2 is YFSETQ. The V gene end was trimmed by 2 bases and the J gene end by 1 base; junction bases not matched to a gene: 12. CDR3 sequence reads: CASSFYGRQAGSYNEQFF. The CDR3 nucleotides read TGCGCCAGCAGCTTTTACGGCAGACAAGCGGGATCCTACAATGAGCAGTTCTTC.

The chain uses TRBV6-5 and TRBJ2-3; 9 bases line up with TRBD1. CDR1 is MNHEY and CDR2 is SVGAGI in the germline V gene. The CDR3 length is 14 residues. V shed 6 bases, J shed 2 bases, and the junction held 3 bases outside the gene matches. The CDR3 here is CASRIQGATDTQYF. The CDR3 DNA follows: TGTGCCAGCAGGATACAGGGGGCCACAGATACGCAGTATTTT.

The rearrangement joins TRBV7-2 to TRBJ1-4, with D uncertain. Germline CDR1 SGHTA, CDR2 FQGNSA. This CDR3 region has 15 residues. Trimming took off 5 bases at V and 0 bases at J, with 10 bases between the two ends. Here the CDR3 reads CASSKQSSTNEKLFF. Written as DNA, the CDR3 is TGTGCCAGCAGCAAACAGTCTTCAACTAATGAAAAACTGTTTTTT.

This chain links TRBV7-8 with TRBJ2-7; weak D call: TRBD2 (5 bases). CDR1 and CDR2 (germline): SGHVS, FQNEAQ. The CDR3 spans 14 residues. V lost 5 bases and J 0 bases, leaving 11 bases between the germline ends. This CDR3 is CASSAWRSSYEQYF. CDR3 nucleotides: TGTGCCAGCAGCGCTTGGAGGAGCTCCTACGAGCAGTACTTC.

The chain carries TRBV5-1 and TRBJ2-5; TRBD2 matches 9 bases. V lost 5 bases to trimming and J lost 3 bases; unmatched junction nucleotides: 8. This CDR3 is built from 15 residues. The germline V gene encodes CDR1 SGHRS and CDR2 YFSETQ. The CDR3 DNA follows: TGCGCCAGCAGTGTGCTAGCGGGATCGGAAGAGACCCAGTACTTC. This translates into CASSVLAGSEETQYF.

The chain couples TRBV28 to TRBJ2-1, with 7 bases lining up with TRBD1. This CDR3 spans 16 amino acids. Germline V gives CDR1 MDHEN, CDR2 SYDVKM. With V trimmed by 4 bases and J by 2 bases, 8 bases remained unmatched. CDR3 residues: CASSYDYRGPYNEQFF. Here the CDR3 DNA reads TGTGCCAGCAGTTATGACTACAGGGGACCCTACAATGAGCAGTTCTTC.

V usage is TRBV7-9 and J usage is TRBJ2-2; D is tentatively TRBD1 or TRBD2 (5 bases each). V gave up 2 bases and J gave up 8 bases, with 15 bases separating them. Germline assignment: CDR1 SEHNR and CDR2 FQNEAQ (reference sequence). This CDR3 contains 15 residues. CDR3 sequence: CASSLTGTLVGELFF. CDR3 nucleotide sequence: TGTGCCAGCAGCTTAACCGGGACCCTCGTAGGGGAGCTGTTTTTT. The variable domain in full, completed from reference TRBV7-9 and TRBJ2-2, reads DTGVSQNPRHKITKRGQNVTFRCDPISEHNRLYWYRQTLGQGPEFLTYFQNEAQLEKSRLLSDRFSAERPKGSFSTLEIQRTEQGDSAMYLCASSLTGTLVGELFFGEGSRLTVL.

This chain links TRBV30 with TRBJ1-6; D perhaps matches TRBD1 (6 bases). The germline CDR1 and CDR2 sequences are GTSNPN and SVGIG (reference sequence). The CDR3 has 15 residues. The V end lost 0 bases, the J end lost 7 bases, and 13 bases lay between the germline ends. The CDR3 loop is CAWSVLVQGNSPLHF. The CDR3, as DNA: TGTGCCTGGAGTGTACTAGTCCAGGGGAATTCACCCCTCCACTTT.

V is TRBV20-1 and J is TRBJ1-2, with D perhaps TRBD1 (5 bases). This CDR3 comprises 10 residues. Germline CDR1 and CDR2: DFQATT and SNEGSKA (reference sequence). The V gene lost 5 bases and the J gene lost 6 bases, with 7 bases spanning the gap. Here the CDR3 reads CSAGRDGYTF. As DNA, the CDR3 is TGCAGTGCTGGCAGGGATGGCTACACCTTC.

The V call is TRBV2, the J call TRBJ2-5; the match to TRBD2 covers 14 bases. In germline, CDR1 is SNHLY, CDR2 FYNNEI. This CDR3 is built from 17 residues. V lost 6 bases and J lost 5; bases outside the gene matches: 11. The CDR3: CASRPGLAGVGFETQYF. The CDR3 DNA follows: TGTGCCAGCAGACCGGGACTAGCGGGAGTGGGTTTTGAGACCCAGTACTTC. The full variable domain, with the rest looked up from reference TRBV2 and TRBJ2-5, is EPEVTQTPSHQVTQMGQEVILRCVPISNHLYFYWYRQILGQKVEFLVSFYNNEISEKSEIFDDQFSVERPDGSNFTLKIRSTKLEDSAMYFCASRPGLAGVGFETQYFGPGTRLLVL.

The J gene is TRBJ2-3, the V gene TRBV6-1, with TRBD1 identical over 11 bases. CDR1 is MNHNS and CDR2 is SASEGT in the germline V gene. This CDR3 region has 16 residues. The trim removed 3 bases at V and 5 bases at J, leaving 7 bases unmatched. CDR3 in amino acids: CASSDRDRGVEDTQYF. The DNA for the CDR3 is TGTGCCAGCAGTGATCGGGACAGGGGGGTAGAAGATACGCAGTATTTT.

CDR3 nucleotides: TGTGCCAGCAGTGACGGGACAGCCAGCTCTGGGGCCAACGTCCTGACTTTC. Amino acid sequence: CASSDGTASSGANVLTF. The J gene is TRBJ2-6, the V gene TRBV6-1; TRBD1 matches at 7 bases. The CDR3 extends over 17 amino acids. Germline-derived CDR1 and CDR2 are MNHNS and SASEGT. Trimming cost V 3 bases and J 0 bases; bases outside gene matches: 5.

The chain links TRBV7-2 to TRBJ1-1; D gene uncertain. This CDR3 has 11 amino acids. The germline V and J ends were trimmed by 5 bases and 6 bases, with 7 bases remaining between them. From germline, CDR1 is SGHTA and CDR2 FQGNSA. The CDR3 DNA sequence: TGTGCCAGCAGCCCCTTCTCTGAAGCTTTCTTT. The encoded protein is CASSPFSEAFF.

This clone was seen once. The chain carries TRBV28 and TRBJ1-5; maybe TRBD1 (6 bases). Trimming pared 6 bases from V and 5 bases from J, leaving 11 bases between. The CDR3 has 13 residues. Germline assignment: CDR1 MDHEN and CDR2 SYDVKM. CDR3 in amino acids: CASRVGGYQPQHF. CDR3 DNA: TGTGCCAGCAGGGTCGGGGGCTATCAGCCCCAGCATTTT.

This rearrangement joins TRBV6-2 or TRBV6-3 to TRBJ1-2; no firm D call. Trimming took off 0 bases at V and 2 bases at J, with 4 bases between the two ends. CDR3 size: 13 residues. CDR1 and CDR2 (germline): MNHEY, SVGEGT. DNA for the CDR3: TGTGCCAGCAGTTACTCGTCAAACTATGGCTACACCTTC. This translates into CASSYSSNYGYTF.

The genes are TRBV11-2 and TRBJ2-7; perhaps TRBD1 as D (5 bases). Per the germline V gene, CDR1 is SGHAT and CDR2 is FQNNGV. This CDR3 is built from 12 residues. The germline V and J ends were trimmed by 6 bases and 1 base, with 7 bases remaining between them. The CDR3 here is CASRTESYEQYF. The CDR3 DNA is TGTGCCAGCAGGACAGAATCCTACGAGCAGTACTTC.

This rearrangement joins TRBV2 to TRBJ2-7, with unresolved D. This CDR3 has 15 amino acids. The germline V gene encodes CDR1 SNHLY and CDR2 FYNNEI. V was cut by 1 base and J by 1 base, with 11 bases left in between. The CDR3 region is CASSEDRAVSYEQYF. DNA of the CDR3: TGTGCCAGCAGTGAAGATAGGGCTGTTTCCTACGAGCAGTACTTC.

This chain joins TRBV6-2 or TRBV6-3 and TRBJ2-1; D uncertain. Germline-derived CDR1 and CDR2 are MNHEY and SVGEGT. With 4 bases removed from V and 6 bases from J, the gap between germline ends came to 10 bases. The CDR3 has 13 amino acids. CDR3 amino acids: CASSSPLINEQFF. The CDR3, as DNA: TGTGCCAGCAGTTCCCCACTTATCAATGAGCAGTTCTTC.

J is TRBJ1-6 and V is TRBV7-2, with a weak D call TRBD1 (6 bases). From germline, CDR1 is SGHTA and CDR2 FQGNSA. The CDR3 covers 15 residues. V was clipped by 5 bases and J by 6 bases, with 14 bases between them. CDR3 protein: CASSQLWGRNSPLHF. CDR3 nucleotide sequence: TGTGCCAGCAGCCAACTCTGGGGGCGTAATTCACCCCTCCACTTT.